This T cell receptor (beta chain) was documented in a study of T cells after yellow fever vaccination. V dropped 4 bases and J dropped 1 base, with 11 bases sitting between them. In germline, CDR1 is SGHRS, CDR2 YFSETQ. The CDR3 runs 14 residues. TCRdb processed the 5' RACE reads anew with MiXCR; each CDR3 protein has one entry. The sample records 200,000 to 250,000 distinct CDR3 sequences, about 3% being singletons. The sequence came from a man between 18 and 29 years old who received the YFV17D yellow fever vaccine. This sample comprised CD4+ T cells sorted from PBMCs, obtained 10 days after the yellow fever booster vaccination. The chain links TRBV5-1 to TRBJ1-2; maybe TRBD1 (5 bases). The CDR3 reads CASSPEGLNYGYTF. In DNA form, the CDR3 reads TGCGCCAGCAGCCCTGAGGGACTTAACTATGGCTACACCTTC.